Detailed here is one T cell receptor (beta chain). Its antigen remains undetermined. The junction shows a germline mismatch at one end, possibly a read error. This sample was included in a study of vaccination effects on CD4 cells after COVID-19 (dated by TCRdb to the early 2020s). Study-wide context: Each participant got two doses of an mRNA SARS-CoV-2 vaccine, either BNT162b2 or mRNA-1273. In both COVID-19 convalescent patients and infection-naive vaccine recipients, the study compared SARS-CoV-2 spike-specific CD4+ TCR repertoires from before mRNA vaccination with those from after it. The full study included roughly 11 COVID-19 convalescent patients and several SARS-CoV-2-naive healthy vaccine recipients. Cultures from other donors in the study were sequenced with the Oncomine TCR Beta short-read assay on an Illumina iSeq 100.

The ViraFEST assay stimulated PBMC with viral peptide pools and then used TCR sequencing to identify antigen-specific CD4+ T cell clonotypes by expansion. After around eleven days of culture, CD4+ T cells were isolated with the EasySep CD4+ T cell isolation kit. Healthy vaccine recipients had no prior SARS-CoV-2 infection, confirmed by negative nucleocapsid antibodies before and after vaccination. Each well held fewer than 2.5 million PBMC cultured in IMDM containing around 5.1% human AB serum, around 9.3 IU/ml IL-2 and gentamicin, along with roughly 10 ug/ml peptides. Half of the culture medium was replaced with fresh IL-2-containing medium on days 3 and 7. Each peptide stimulation condition was cultured in triplicate wells unless otherwise noted. PBMC were separated from whole blood using Ficoll-Paque Plus gradient centrifugation and were then either cryopreserved at -140C or used fresh. Overlapping peptide pools spanned the spike proteins of SARS-CoV-2 and the common cold coronaviruses HCoV-NL63, HCoV-OC43 and HCoV-229E. Genomic DNA was extracted from cultured CD4+ T cells with the QIAamp micro DNA kit.

Summary of the overall study and its limitations: Among healthy vaccine recipients, nearly all vaccine-induced clones were SARS-CoV-2 mono-reactive, and just 1 of 255 was cross-reactive with common cold coronaviruses. The study was limited by a small number of convalescent patients and lacked early post-infection timepoints. Both infection-induced and vaccine-induced clones contracted markedly at late post-vaccination timepoints, which is consistent with waning T cell responses.

Receptors were amplified or captured by the immunoSEQ multiplex PCR assay. DNA from the CD4+ T cells that had been cultured and isolated underwent TCR beta CDR3 sequencing. In the authors' own workflow: Non-productive TCR sequences were removed and reads were trimmed to the CDR3 region, keeping CDR3s of at least 7 amino acids. Antigen-specific clonotypes were identified using the MANAFEST web app by comparison of expansion in peptide wells against reference cultures. For clones to be considered positive, expansion at FDR<0.05 versus reference and all other wells, an odds ratio above 5, and a frequency above 0.1% in two replicate wells were required. Cross-reactive clonotypes were defined as significantly expanded in SARS-CoV-2 spike wells and in at least one common cold coronavirus spike condition. Using the stringdist R package, CDR3 similarity was measured by Levenshtein distance, and unrooted trees were constructed with ape in R 3.6.1. TCRdb took over this immuneACCESS table, retaining in-frame rearrangements with V and J assigned. Such tables are incomplete; in checked studies, under half of the missing clones stem from an unresolved V gene, and the remainder is unexplained. The V and J calls and clone size are taken from that table; D and trimming were inferred from the DNA. The sample table shows roughly 60,000 clones, and more than 60% are seen once. The ten largest clones take up about 16% of the sample.

From the cysteine through the phenylalanine, the CDR3 covers 15 amino acids. CDR3 DNA is the only sequence kept; it has 45 bases, read in frame from the first base. Reading the germline V gene gives CDR1 SGHVS and CDR2 FNYEAQ. The rearranged chain carries TRBV7-6 and TRBJ2-5, and perhaps TRBD1 as D gene, on 5 matching bases. The specimen was CD4+ T cells from PBMCs cultured with SARS-CoV-2 spike peptides, collected before COVID-19 vaccination. The cell subset or site label, read with the paper, signifies: SARS-CoV-2 spike overlapping peptide pool stimulation. This clonotype was obtained from a human donor who received a COVID-19 vaccine. This receptor has the CDR3 CASSLDWGSQKTQYF. The nucleotides are TGTGCCAGCAGCTTAGACTGGGGCTCCCAAAAGACCCAGTACTTC.